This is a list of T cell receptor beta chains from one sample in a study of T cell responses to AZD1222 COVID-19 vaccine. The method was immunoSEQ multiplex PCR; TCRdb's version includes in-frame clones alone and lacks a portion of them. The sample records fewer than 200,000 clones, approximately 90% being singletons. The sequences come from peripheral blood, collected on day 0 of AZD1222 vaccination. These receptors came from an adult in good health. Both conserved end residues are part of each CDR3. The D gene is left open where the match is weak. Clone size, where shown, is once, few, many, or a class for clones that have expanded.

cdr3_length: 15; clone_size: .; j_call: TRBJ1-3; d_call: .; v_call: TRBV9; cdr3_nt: TGTGCCAGCAGCGTAGGCACGGTCTCTGGAAACACCATATATTTT; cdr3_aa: CASSVGTVSGNTIYF
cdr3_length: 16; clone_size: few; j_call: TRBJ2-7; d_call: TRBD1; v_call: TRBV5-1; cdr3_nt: TGCGCCAGCAGCCAGGCGCCCGGGACAGGGGACTACGAGCAGTACTTC; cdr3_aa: CASSQAPGTGDYEQYF
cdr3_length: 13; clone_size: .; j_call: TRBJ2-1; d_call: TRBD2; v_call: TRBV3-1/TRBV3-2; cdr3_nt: TGTGCCAGCAGCCAGGGACTAGGGGGAGAGCAGTTCTTC; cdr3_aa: CASSQGLGGEQFF
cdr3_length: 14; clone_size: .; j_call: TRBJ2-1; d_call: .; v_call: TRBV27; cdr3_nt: TGTGCCAGCAGTTTTGCAGGCCTCTACAATGAGCAGTTCTTC; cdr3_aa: CASSFAGLYNEQFF
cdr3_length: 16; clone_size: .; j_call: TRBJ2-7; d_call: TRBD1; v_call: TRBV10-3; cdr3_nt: TGTGCCATCAGTGAGGTCGCGGGACAGGGTTCCCACGAGCAGTACTTC; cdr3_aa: CAISEVAGQGSHEQYF
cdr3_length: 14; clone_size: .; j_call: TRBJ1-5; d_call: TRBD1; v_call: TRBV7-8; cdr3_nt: TGTGCCAGCAGCCCACGACAGGGCGGTCAGCCCCAGCATTTT; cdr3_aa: CASSPRQGGQPQHF
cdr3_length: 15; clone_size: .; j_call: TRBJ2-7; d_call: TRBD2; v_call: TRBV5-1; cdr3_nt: TGCGCCAGCAGCTGGGGGACTAGCGGGATCTACGAGCAGTACTTC; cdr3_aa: CASSWGTSGIYEQYF
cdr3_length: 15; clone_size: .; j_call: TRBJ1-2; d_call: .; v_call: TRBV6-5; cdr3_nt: TGTGCCAGCAGTACTCTGACAGGCCCCAACTATGGCTACACCTTC; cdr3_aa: CASSTLTGPNYGYTF
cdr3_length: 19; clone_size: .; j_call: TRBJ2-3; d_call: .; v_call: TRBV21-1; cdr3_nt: TGTGCCAGCAGCAAAGCCGGGGCAGGGGGCCAGGATCTCACAGATACGCAGTATTTT; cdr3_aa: CASSKAGAGGQDLTDTQYF
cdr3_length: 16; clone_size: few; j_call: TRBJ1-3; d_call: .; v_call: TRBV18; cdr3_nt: TGTGCCAGCTCACCCGCGACATTGAACTCTGGAAACACCATATATTTT; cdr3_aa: CASSPATLNSGNTIYF
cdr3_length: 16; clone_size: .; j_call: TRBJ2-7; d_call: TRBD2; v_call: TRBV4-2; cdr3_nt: TGTGCCAGCAGCCAAGAAGGAGGGAGGGCCGGCCTAGAGCAGTACTTC; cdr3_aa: CASSQEGGRAGLEQYF
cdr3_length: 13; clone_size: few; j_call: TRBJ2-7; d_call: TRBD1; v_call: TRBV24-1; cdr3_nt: TGTGCCATCTCGGACAGGGGGCGATACGAGCAGTACTTC; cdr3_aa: CAISDRGRYEQYF
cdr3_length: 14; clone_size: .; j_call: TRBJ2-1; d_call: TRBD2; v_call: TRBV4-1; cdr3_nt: TGCGCCAGCAGCGCCCGACTAGCCGGAGGGGAGCAGTTCTTC; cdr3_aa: CASSARLAGGEQFF
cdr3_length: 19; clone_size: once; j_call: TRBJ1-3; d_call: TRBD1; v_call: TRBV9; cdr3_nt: TGTGCCAGCAGCCCCATCCTGGGGGGACAGGGGCCTTCTGGAAACACCATATATTTT; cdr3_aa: CASSPILGGQGPSGNTIYF
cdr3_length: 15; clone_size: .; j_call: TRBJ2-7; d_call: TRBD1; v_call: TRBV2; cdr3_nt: TGTGCCAGCAACCAGGACAGGGGGCCTACCTACGAGCAGTACTTC; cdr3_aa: CASNQDRGPTYEQYF
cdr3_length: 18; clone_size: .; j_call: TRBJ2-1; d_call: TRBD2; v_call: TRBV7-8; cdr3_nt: TGTGCCAGCAGCCTCCGGCTAGCGGGAGGGCCCCCTGACAATGAGCAGTTCTTC; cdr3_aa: CASSLRLAGGPPDNEQFF